The 5 T cell receptor beta chains reported below all come from one sample, sequenced in a study of tissue T cells after allogeneic stem cell transplantation. Time point: mouse harvest day 14 after allogeneic transplant. The graft held 10^6 splenic CD5+ T cells and 10^7 T-cell-depleted bone marrow cells. The data were produced by immunoSEQ multiplex PCR, yet TCRdb's version contains in-frame clones alone and is incomplete. Altogether approximately 5,000 clones are present, about 48% being singletons, with the ten largest covering over 13%. Source material: gut tissue. All receptors derive from a female BALB/c mouse given C57BL/6 T cells with graft-versus-host disease after an allogeneic hematopoietic cell transplant.

As for this clone: All gene names here are mouse names. The CDR3 end lies 1 residue beyond the end of the read and is filled in from the germline J gene. The chain employs TRBV23 and TRBJ1-5. This CDR3 comprises 12 residues. The germline V gene has CDR1 KGHTA and CDR2 FQNQQP. The CDR3 loop is CSSSLNNQAPLF. CDR3 DNA, as far as it was read: TGCTCCAGCAGCCTGAACAACCAGGCTCCGCTT.

Regarding this clone: Gene names denote mouse genes. The read terminates 1 residue before the CDR3 end, so the remaining end is supplied by the germline J gene. V is TRBV31 and J is TRBJ2-3; the match to TRBD1 covers 11 bases. The CDR3 consists of 17 residues. CDR1 and CDR2 (germline): GKSSPN, SITVG. Unmatched junction bases numbered 10, after V lost 3 bases and J lost 2 bases. The CDR3 sequence: CAWSPWDRGNFAETLYF. The sequenced CDR3 bases are TGTGCCTGGAGCCCCTGGGACAGGGGGAATTTTGCAGAAACGCTGTAT.

Comment on this clone: The gene names given are mouse names. The CDR3 sequence is CASSPLGGALGAETLYF. CDR3 DNA (partial): TGTGCCAGCAGCCCACTGGGGGGGGCGCTAGGTGCAGAAACGCTGTAT. This chain connects TRBV4 to TRBJ2-3, with 10 positions matching TRBD2. Read sequence stops 1 residue before the CDR3 end, and the germline J gene provides the missing end. The CDR3 loop spans 17 amino acids. Germline V gene data show CDR1 as LGHDT and CDR2 as YNNKQL (reference sequence). Germline trimming cut 5 bases from V and 1 base from J; bases unmatched to any gene: 9.

Worth noting for this clone: Genes and germline are mouse. From the germline J gene comes the end of the CDR3, since the read stops 1 residue before it. This sequence joins TRBV26 and TRBJ2-1; 8 bases line up with TRBD2. Germline CDR1 KGHPV, CDR2 FQNQEV (reference sequence). Losses at the gene ends were 4 bases for V and 1 base for J; bases not matched to a gene: 0. The CDR3 spans 14 residues. Incomplete CDR3 DNA: TGTGCCAGCAGTCGACTGGGGAACTATGCTGAGCAGTTC. It translates to CASSRLGNYAEQF. The CDR3 in full is CASSRLGNYAEQFF.

As regards this clone: Genes here carry mouse names. The sequenced fragment ends 1 residue before the CDR3 boundary, so the rest is inferred from the germline J gene. This chain uses TRBV5 with TRBJ1-4, with 9 bases matching TRBD1. Germline trimming cut 4 bases from V and 0 bases from J; bases unmatched to any gene: 3. Germline V CDR1 and CDR2: LGHNA, YNLKQL (reference sequence). There are 16 residues in the CDR3. The part of the CDR3 DNA that was read is TGTGCCAGCAGCCCCGACAGGGGGTTTTCCAACGAAAGATTATTT. It specifies CASSPDRGFSNERLF. The whole CDR3 reads CASSPDRGFSNERLFF.